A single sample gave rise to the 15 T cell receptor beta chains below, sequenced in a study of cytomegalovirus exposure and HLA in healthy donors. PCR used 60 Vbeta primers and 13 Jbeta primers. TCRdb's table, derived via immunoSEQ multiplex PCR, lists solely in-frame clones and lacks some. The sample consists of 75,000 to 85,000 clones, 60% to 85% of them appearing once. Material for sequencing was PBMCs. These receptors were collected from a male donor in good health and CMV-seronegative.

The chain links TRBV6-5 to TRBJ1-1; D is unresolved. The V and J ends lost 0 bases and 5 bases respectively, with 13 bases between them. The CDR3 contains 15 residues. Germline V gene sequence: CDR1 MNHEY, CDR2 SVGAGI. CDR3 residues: CASSYSQPGGTEAFF. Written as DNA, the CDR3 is TGTGCCAGCAGTTACTCTCAACCCGGCGGGACTGAAGCTTTCTTT.

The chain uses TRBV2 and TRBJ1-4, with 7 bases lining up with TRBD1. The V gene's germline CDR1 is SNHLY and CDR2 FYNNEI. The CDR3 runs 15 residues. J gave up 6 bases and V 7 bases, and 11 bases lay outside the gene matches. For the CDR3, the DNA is TGTGCCAGCACCGACTCAGGGGGATCTCATGAAAAACTGTTTTTT. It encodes CASTDSGGSHEKLFF.

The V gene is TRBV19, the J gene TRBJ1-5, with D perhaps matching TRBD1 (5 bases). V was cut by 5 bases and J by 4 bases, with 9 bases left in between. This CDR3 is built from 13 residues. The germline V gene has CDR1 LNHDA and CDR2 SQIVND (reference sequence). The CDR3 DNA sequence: TGTGCCAGTAGTTCCGCAGGGAATCAGCCCCAGCATTTT. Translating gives CASSSAGNQPQHF.

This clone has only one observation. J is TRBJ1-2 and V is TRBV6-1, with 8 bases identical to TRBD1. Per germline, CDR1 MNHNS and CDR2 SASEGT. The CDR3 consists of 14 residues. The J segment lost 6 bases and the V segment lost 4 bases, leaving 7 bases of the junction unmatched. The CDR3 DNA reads TGTGCCAGCAGTGTTACAGGGGGAAGGGATGGCTACACCTTC. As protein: CASSVTGGRDGYTF.

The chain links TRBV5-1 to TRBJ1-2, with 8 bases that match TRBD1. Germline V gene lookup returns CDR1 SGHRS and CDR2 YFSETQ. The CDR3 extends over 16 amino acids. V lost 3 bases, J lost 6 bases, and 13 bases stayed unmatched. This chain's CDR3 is CASSSGQGGARDGYTF. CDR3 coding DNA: TGCGCCAGCAGCTCAGGACAGGGCGGCGCGCGGGATGGCTACACCTTC.

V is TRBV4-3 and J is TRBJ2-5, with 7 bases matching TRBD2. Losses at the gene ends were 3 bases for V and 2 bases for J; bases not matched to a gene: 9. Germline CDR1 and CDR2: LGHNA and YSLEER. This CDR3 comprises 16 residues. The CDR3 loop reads CASSQGVWGGQETQYF. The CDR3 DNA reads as TGCGCCAGCAGCCAGGGGGTCTGGGGGGGACAAGAGACCCAGTACTTC.

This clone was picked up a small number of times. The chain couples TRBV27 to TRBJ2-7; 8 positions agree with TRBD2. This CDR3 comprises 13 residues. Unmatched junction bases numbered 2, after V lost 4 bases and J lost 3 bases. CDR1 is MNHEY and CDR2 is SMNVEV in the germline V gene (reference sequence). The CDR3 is CASSYAGGYEQYF. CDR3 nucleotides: TGTGCCAGCAGTTACGCGGGAGGCTACGAGCAGTACTTC.

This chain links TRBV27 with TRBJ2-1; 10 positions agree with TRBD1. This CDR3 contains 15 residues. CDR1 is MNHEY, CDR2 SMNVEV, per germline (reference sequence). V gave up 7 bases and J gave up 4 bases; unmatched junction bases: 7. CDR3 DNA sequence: TGTGCCAGCACCAGACAGGGGGCTCTGTACAATGAGCAGTTCTTC. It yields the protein CASTRQGALYNEQFF.

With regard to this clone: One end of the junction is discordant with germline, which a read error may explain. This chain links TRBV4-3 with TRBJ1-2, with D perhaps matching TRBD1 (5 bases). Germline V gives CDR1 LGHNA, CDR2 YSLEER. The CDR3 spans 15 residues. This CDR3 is CASSQAGALSYGYPF. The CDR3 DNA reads TGCGCCAGCAGCCAAGCTGGGGCCCTTAGCTATGGCTACCCCTTC.

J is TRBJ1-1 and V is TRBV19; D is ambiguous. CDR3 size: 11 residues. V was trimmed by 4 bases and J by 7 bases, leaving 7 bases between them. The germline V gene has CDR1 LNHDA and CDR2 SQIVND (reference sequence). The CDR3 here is CASSKYSEAFF. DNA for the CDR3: TGTGCCAGTAGTAAGTACAGTGAAGCTTTCTTT.

The CDR3 sequence: CASSFIERDEQYF. For the CDR3, the DNA is TGTGCCAGCAGCTTCATTGAGCGGGACGAGCAGTACTTC. This chain joins TRBV5-4 and TRBJ2-7; maybe TRBD2 (6 bases). This CDR3 has 13 amino acids. CDR1 is SGHNT, CDR2 YYREEE, per germline (reference sequence). V was pared by 2 bases and J by 5 bases, with 11 bases between.

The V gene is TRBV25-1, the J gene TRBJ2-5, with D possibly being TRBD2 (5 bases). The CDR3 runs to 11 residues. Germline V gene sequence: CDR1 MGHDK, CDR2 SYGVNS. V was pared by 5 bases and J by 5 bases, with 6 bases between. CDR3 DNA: TGTGCCAGCAGTTGGAGGGAGACCCAGTACTTC. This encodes CASSWRETQYF.

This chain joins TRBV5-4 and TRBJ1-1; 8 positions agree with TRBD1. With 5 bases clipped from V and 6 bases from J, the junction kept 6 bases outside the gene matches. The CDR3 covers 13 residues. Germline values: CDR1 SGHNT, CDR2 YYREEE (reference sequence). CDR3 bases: TGTGCCAGCAGGATACAGGGGGACGCTGAAGCTTTCTTT. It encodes CASRIQGDAEAFF.

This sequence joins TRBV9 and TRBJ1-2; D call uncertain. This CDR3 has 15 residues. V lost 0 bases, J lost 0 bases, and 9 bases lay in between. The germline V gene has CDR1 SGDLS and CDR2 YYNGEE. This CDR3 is CASSVDSTANYGYTF. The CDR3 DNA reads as TGTGCCAGCAGCGTAGATTCAACAGCTAACTATGGCTACACCTTC.

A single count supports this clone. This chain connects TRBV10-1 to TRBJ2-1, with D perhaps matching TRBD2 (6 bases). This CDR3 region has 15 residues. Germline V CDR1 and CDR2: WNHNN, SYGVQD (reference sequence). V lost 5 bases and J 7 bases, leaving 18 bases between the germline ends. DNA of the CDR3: TGCGCCAGCAGTCCACTTAGCGGTACCGAGAATGAGCAGTTCTTC. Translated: CASSPLSGTENEQFF.